The source of this TCR beta chain is a study of T cell responses to AZD1222 COVID-19 vaccine. Sequencing was performed with immunoSEQ multiplex PCR; in TCRdb, only in-frame clones are kept and a portion is missing. Among 85,000 or so clones, around nine tenths were seen once, and the ten largest hold roughly 12%. Germline CDR1 SGHAT, CDR2 FQNNGV. The CDR3 runs 14 residues. Trimming removed 3 bases at V and 4 bases at J, with 10 bases between. This sequence originates from an adult who received the AZD1222 COVID-19 vaccine. V usage is TRBV11-2 and J usage is TRBJ1-5, with a weak D call TRBD1 (6 bases). Specimen: peripheral blood, collected 28 days after the second AZD1222 dose. The CDR3, as DNA: TGTGCCAGCAGCTTCGCTACAGGGAATCAGCCCCAGCATTTT. It is translated as CASSFATGNQPQHF.